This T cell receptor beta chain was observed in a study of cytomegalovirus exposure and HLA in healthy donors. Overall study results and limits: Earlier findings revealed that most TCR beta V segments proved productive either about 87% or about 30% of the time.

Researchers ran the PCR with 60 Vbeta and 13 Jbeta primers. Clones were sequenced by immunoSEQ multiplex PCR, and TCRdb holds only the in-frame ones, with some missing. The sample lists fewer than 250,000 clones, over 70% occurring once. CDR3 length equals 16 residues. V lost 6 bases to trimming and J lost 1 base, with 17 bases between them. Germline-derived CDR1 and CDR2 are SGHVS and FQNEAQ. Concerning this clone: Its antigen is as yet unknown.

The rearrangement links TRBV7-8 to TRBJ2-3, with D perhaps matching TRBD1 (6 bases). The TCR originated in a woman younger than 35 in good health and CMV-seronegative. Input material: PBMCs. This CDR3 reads CASRLTGLLGTDTQYF. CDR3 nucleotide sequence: TGTGCCAGCAGATTAACAGGGCTCCTTGGCACAGATACGCAGTATTTT.